Presented here are 23 T cell receptor beta chains from one specimen sequenced in a study of identical twins. TCRdb processed the 5' RACE reads anew with MiXCR; each CDR3 protein has one entry. Seen here are around 100,000 distinct CDR3 sequences, just under 6% observed once, and the top ten hold approximately 12%. Sequenced input: memory T cells sorted from blood. The receptors were gathered from a woman between 50 and 59 years old in good health.

This clonotype was seen a few times. The V and J genes are TRBV6-6 and TRBJ2-1, with TRBD2 matching 11 bases. This CDR3 is built from 17 residues. CDR1 is MNHNY and CDR2 is SVGAGI in the germline V gene (reference sequence). The V segment lost 4 bases and the J segment 6 bases; nucleotides outside the gene matches: 11. CDR3: CASSSTLAGGARNEQFF. DNA for the CDR3: TGTGCCAGCAGTTCTACCCTAGCGGGAGGTGCCCGCAATGAGCAGTTCTTC.

In its sample, this clonotype was seen many times. The chain has TRBV10-3 and TRBJ1-5, with D unresolved. The germline gives CDR1 ENHRY, CDR2 SYGVKD. CDR3 length equals 17 residues. V was trimmed by 0 bases and J by 2 bases, leaving 14 bases between them. CDR3 residues: CAISESAHGGGNQPQHF. The CDR3 bases are TGTGCCATCAGTGAGTCGGCGCACGGAGGCGGCAATCAGCCCCAGCATTTT.

This clonotype was recorded a few times. The chain joins TRBV11-3 to TRBJ2-1; D is undetermined. Deletions cut 0 bases from V and 9 bases from J, with 12 bases between. This CDR3 spans 14 amino acids. CDR1 is SGHNT and CDR2 is YENEEA in the germline V gene. The CDR3 reads CASSLEVGRFEQFF. Written as DNA, the CDR3 is TGTGCCAGCAGCTTAGAAGTCGGTAGATTTGAGCAGTTCTTC.

This clonotype has ten or more counts. V usage is TRBV29-1 and J usage is TRBJ2-1, with 10 bases lining up with TRBD2. V was clipped by 7 bases and J by 4 bases; unmatched bases: 4. This CDR3 contains 13 residues. Germline V lookup: CDR1 SQVTM, CDR2 ANQGSEA. In DNA, the CDR3 is TGCAGCGCCCGGACTAGCGGTTACAATGAGCAGTTCTTC. Protein: CSARTSGYNEQFF.

This clonotype was seen ten or more times. The chain employs TRBV3-1 and TRBJ1-6; D remains ambiguous. CDR3 length equals 15 residues. With 4 bases removed from V and 7 bases from J, the gap between germline ends came to 14 bases. Germline values: CDR1 LGHDT, CDR2 YNNKEL (reference sequence). The CDR3 DNA follows: TGTGCCAGCAGCCTATCCGAGGGAGCAAATTCACCCCTCCACTTT. This encodes CASSLSEGANSPLHF. Looking up the rest from reference TRBV3-1 and TRBJ1-6 gives the full variable domain: DTAVSQTPKYLVTQMGNDKSIKCEQNLGHDTMYWYKQDSKKFLKIMFSYNNKELIINETVPNRFSPKSPDKAHLNLHINSLELGDSAVYFCASSLSEGANSPLHFGNGTRLTVT.

The table lists this clonotype with many counts. The chain uses TRBV9 and TRBJ2-2; possibly TRBD2 for D (6 bases). V lost 0 bases and J 6 bases, leaving 9 bases between the germline ends. The germline gives CDR1 SGDLS, CDR2 YYNGEE. The CDR3 is 14 amino acids. The DNA of the CDR3 is TGTGCCAGCAGCGTAGGCCTAGCGTCCGGGGAGCTGTTTTTT. Amino acid sequence: CASSVGLASGELFF.

The CDR3 DNA reads as TGTGCCAGCAGCTCCCCGGGACAGGGCCAATCTGGGGCCAACGTCCTGACTTTC. Residues: CASSSPGQGQSGANVLTF. The chain couples TRBV11-2 to TRBJ2-6, with 9 bases aligning to TRBD1. V was clipped by 4 bases and J by 1 base; unmatched bases: 8. Germline V CDR1 and CDR2: SGHAT, FQNNGV. This CDR3 has 18 residues.

This clonotype was counted ten times or more. The chain links TRBV11-3 to TRBJ1-2; D is unresolved. V shed 4 bases and J shed 0 bases, with 6 bases lying between them. Germline lookup yields CDR1 SGHNT and CDR2 YENEEA. This CDR3 has 13 residues. CDR3 loop: CASSSKTNYGYTF. The CDR3 region has the DNA TGTGCCAGCAGCTCAAAGACTAACTATGGCTACACCTTC.

This clonotype came up many times. This chain joins TRBV5-1 and TRBJ1-5; D is possibly TRBD1 (5 bases). The germline V and J ends were trimmed by 0 bases and 4 bases, with 11 bases remaining between them. This CDR3 spans 15 amino acids. Germline CDR1 is SGHRS and CDR2 is YFSETQ. In nucleotides, the CDR3 is TGCGCCAGCAGCTTGGCCTCGGGGGGAAATCAGCCCCAGCATTTT. Translating gives CASSLASGGNQPQHF.

The V call is TRBV6-5, the J call TRBJ1-4; 7 nucleotides match TRBD1. Germline V gene data show CDR1 as MNHEY and CDR2 as SVGAGI. CDR3 size: 16 residues. V shed 6 bases, J shed 4 bases, and the junction held 11 bases outside the gene matches. The CDR3 DNA sequence: TGTGCCAGCAGCCTACAACGACAGGGTTTTAATGAAAAACTGTTTTTT. Encoded protein: CASSLQRQGFNEKLFF.

The gene calls are TRBV5-4 and TRBJ1-6; D gene unclear. Trimming removed 0 bases from V and 7 bases from J, with 14 bases in between. This CDR3 has 16 residues. Germline V lookup: CDR1 SGHNT, CDR2 YYREEE (reference sequence). DNA for the CDR3: TGTGCCAGCAGCTTGGCTCCGGGCAACTTGAATTCACCCCTCCACTTT. It specifies CASSLAPGNLNSPLHF.

The sample holds a few counts of this clonotype. This chain connects TRBV5-4 to TRBJ2-3, with D maybe TRBD1 (5 bases). V gave up 6 bases and J gave up 2 bases, with 10 bases separating them. The CDR3 has 13 amino acids. Germline V gene lookup returns CDR1 SGHNT and CDR2 YYREEE (reference sequence). As DNA, the CDR3 is TGTGCCAGCAAGGGGCCAACCACAGATACGCAGTATTTT. It yields the protein CASKGPTTDTQYF.

In this sample, this clonotype turned up many times. The rearrangement joins TRBV10-3 to TRBJ2-7, with TRBD1 identical over 7 bases. Germline CDR1 and CDR2: ENHRY and SYGVKD. The CDR3 is 12 residues long. The J segment lost 4 bases and the V segment lost 6 bases, leaving 3 bases of the junction unmatched. CDR3 bases: TGTGCCATCAGCCAACAGGGGTACGAGCAGTACTTC. Protein: CAISQQGYEQYF.

There are a few counts of this clonotype. This chain uses TRBV5-1 with TRBJ2-3; 7 bases agree with TRBD2. The CDR3 is 17 amino acids. Losses at the gene ends were 6 bases for V and 3 bases for J; bases not matched to a gene: 16. CDR1 is SGHRS and CDR2 is YFSETQ in the germline V gene. The CDR3 spells CASTPLLRAGVTDTQYF. The CDR3 DNA follows: TGCGCCAGCACCCCCCTTCTGAGGGCGGGAGTTACAGATACGCAGTATTTT.

The table lists this clonotype with a few counts. The V call is TRBV5-6, the J call TRBJ1-6; unclear D gene. CDR3 length equals 12 residues. V lost 1 base and J lost 9, with 5 bases in between. Germline CDR1 and CDR2: SGHDT and YYEEEE. CDR3 residues: CASSLLGSPLHF. CDR3 in DNA: TGTGCCAGCAGCTTGCTAGGTTCACCCCTCCACTTT.

This clonotype has a handful of counts. J is TRBJ2-1 and V is TRBV14; D might be TRBD2 (6 bases). Germline V lookup: CDR1 SGHDN, CDR2 FVKESK. V was clipped by 1 base and J by 4 bases, with 14 bases between them. The length of the CDR3 is 16 residues. The CDR3 reads CASSQGKRLDYNEQFF. The CDR3 DNA is TGTGCCAGCAGCCAAGGAAAAAGACTAGATTACAATGAGCAGTTCTTC.

This clonotype was counted ten times or more. The genes are TRBV4-2 and TRBJ2-3; TRBD1 might be the D (8 bases). V gave up 3 bases and J gave up 4 bases, with 14 bases separating them. CDR1 and CDR2 from the germline V gene are LGHNA and YNFKEQ. CDR3 size: 15 residues. CDR3 protein: CASSQSGTGPDTQYF. CDR3 coding DNA: TGTGCCAGCAGCCAGAGCGGGACAGGACCAGATACGCAGTATTTT.

This clonotype has ten or more counts. This chain uses TRBV2 with TRBJ2-1; TRBD2 matches 12 bases. CDR3 length: 17 residues. J gave up 2 bases and V 6 bases, and 8 bases lay outside the gene matches. Germline V lookup: CDR1 SNHLY, CDR2 FYNNEI. Written as DNA, the CDR3 is TGTGCCAGCAGATCGACTAGCGGGAGTTGGGCCTACAATGAGCAGTTCTTC. Encoded protein: CASRSTSGSWAYNEQFF.

In this sample, this clonotype turned up many times. The chain combines TRBV12-3 or TRBV12-4 with TRBJ1-1; D not certain. V lost 3 bases, J lost 4 bases, and 9 bases lay in between. This CDR3 is 13 amino acids long. CDR3 sequence reads: CASSFSITTEAFF. CDR3 in DNA: TGTGCCAGCAGTTTCTCTATCACCACTGAAGCTTTCTTT.

This clonotype was counted at least ten times. V is TRBV20-1 and J is TRBJ2-7, with D unresolved. V lost 3 bases to trimming and J lost 2 bases, with 8 bases between them. Germline CDR1 reads DFQATT; CDR2 reads SNEGSKA (reference sequence). The CDR3 is made up of 12 amino acids. DNA for the CDR3: TGCAGTGCTAGTAGTACACCCTACGAGCAGTACTTC. Protein sequence: CSASSTPYEQYF.

This clonotype was seen many times. V usage is TRBV20-1 and J usage is TRBJ2-2; 14 positions agree with TRBD2. V was clipped by 3 bases and J by 4 bases; unmatched bases: 13. The CDR3 covers 19 residues. Germline V CDR1 and CDR2: DFQATT, SNEGSKA (reference sequence). CDR3 nucleotide sequence: TGCAGTGCTAGCTTACCTCTAGGGACTAGCGGGAGTACCACCGGGGAGCTGTTTTTT. Residues: CSASLPLGTSGSTTGELFF.

This clonotype has a count of ten or more. This chain uses TRBV7-9 with TRBJ2-1; D uncertain. The CDR3 is 12 amino acids. The V and J ends lost 5 bases and 6 bases respectively, with 8 bases between them. Germline V gene sequence: CDR1 SEHNR, CDR2 FQNEAQ (reference sequence). The CDR3 DNA reads TGTGCCAGCAGCCCCCACTTCAATGAGCAGTTCTTC. It encodes CASSPHFNEQFF.

On this clonotype: Possible read error: a much larger clone is one base away. The chain has TRBV7-9 and TRBJ2-3; TRBD2 might be the D (6 bases). The CDR3 sequence is 14 residues long. Germline V gene data show CDR1 as SEHNR and CDR2 as FQNEAQ (reference sequence). In DNA form, the CDR3 reads TGTGCCAGCAGCCCCGGACTACCCACAGATACGCTGTATTTT. This codes for CASSPGLPTDTLYF.